The 21 T cell receptor beta chains listed next were all sequenced from one sample in a study of blood T cell repertoires in COVID-19. Produced via immunoSEQ multiplex PCR; TCRdb's table is partial and in-frame only. The table shows some 50,000 clones, with approximately 90% occurring only once. Material: peripheral blood. These receptor sequences come from a human donor in a cohort sampled during active COVID-19.

V is TRBV9 and J is TRBJ2-3; 9 bases map to TRBD1. This CDR3 region has 19 residues. J was trimmed by 0 bases and V by 0 bases; bases with no gene match: 11. Germline V CDR1 and CDR2: SGDLS, YYNGEE. The CDR3 here is CASSVEYRGLGLSTDTQYF. CDR3 sequence (DNA): TGTGCCAGCAGCGTAGAGTACAGGGGGCTGGGTCTTAGCACAGATACGCAGTATTTT.

This rearrangement joins TRBV28 to TRBJ2-3, with 9 positions matching TRBD2. Losses at the gene ends were 3 bases for V and 2 bases for J; bases not matched to a gene: 3. Per the germline V gene, CDR1 is MDHEN and CDR2 is SYDVKM. CDR3 length: 15 amino acids. The CDR3 nucleotides read TGTGCCAGCAGTTTTTCTAGCGGGGACACAGATACGCAGTATTTT. Encoded protein: CASSFSSGDTDTQYF.

This clone was observed a single time. The rearrangement uses TRBV5-6 and TRBJ1-6, with unresolved D. V was trimmed by 1 base and J by 4 bases, leaving 15 bases between them. The germline gives CDR1 SGHDT, CDR2 YYEEEE. The CDR3 is 17 residues long. The CDR3 DNA reads TGTGCCAGCAGCTTGAGTTACGGAGACTCGTATAATTCACCCCTCCACTTT. It encodes CASSLSYGDSYNSPLHF.

The chain links TRBV30 to TRBJ2-5; 11 bases fit TRBD2. The CDR3 extends over 16 amino acids. Germline lookup yields CDR1 GTSNPN and CDR2 SVGIG (reference sequence). Losses at the gene ends were 5 bases for V and 2 bases for J; bases not matched to a gene: 10. The CDR3 here is CAWGSWASGGQETQYF. The CDR3 nucleotides read TGTGCCTGGGGTAGTTGGGCTAGCGGGGGGCAAGAGACCCAGTACTTC.

This clone was recorded once. V usage is TRBV9 and J usage is TRBJ1-1; tentative D call: TRBD1 (6 bases). The germline CDR1 and CDR2 sequences are SGDLS and YYNGEE. The CDR3 covers 15 residues. V was cut by 0 bases and J by 4 bases, with 13 bases left in between. The CDR3 region is CASSVGTVSSTEAFF. CDR3 sequence (DNA): TGTGCCAGCAGCGTAGGGACAGTGAGTAGCACTGAAGCTTTCTTT.

The chain joins TRBV27 to TRBJ2-2; 7 bases are shared with TRBD1. CDR3 length: 14 residues. The V gene end was trimmed by 6 bases and the J gene end by 4 bases; junction bases not matched to a gene: 5. Germline V gives CDR1 MNHEY, CDR2 SMNVEV (reference sequence). CDR3 DNA: TGTGCCAGCAGACGACAGGGTAGCACCGGGGAGCTGTTTTTT. Its translation is CASRRQGSTGELFF.

CDR3 sequence reads: CASSPRTVNYGYTF. The CDR3 DNA is TGTGCCAGCAGCCCTAGGACAGTGAACTATGGCTACACCTTC. The chain is built from TRBV7-9 and TRBJ1-2; perhaps TRBD1 as D (6 bases). There are 14 residues in the CDR3. Germline V lookup: CDR1 SEHNR, CDR2 FQNEAQ (reference sequence). V was shortened by 5 bases and J by 2 bases, with 12 bases between the two germline ends.

The CDR3 region has the DNA TGTGCCAGCAGGGGACAGGGGAAAGATCAGCCCCAGCATTTT. This encodes CASRGQGKDQPQHF. This chain uses TRBV28 with TRBJ1-5; 10 nucleotides agree with TRBD1. The germline CDR1 and CDR2 sequences are MDHEN and SYDVKM. The CDR3 has 14 residues. With 6 bases clipped from V and 5 bases from J, the junction kept 4 bases outside the gene matches.

This clone occurred once. The chain has TRBV28 and TRBJ2-2, with 7 bases aligning to TRBD1. The CDR3 has 14 residues. CDR1 and CDR2 (germline): MDHEN, SYDVKM. The V segment lost 6 bases and the J segment 5 bases; nucleotides outside the gene matches: 6. This chain's CDR3 is CASRPGQLTGELFF. CDR3 nucleotides: TGTGCCAGCAGGCCGGGACAGCTAACCGGGGAGCTGTTTTTT.

The chain recombines TRBV2 with TRBJ1-6, with D perhaps matching TRBD1 (5 bases). V dropped 6 bases and J dropped 7 bases, with 10 bases sitting between them. Germline lookup yields CDR1 SNHLY and CDR2 FYNNEI. CDR3 length equals 13 residues. The CDR3 coding sequence is TGTGCCAGCAGGGGGCACGAAAATTCACCCCTCCACTTT. Protein product: CASRGHENSPLHF.

The V call is TRBV5-1, the J call TRBJ2-1; D possibly corresponds to TRBD2 (6 bases). In germline, CDR1 is SGHRS, CDR2 YFSETQ. V was pared by 4 bases and J by 6 bases, with 11 bases between. This CDR3 is 13 amino acids long. The DNA of the CDR3 is TGCGCCAGCAGCCTAGGGACTTTCAATGAGCAGTTCTTC. Amino acid sequence: CASSLGTFNEQFF.

This chain links TRBV29-1 with TRBJ2-2, with a tentative D call TRBD1 (7 bases). V was cut by 5 bases and J by 6 bases, with 19 bases left in between. The CDR3 sequence is 15 residues long. Germline-derived CDR1 and CDR2 are SQVTM and ANQGSEA. The CDR3 bases are TGCAGCGTTTCACAGGGGCGGGAAGTGTCCGGGGAGCTGTTTTTT. It translates to CSVSQGREVSGELFF.

This chain links TRBV18 with TRBJ2-1; tentatively, D is TRBD2 (7 bases). V lost 4 bases and J lost 3, with 13 bases in between. Germline V lookup: CDR1 KGHSH, CDR2 LQKENI. This CDR3 is built from 15 residues. CDR3 amino acids: CASSQGGGFYNEQFF. CDR3 coding DNA: TGTGCCAGCTCACAAGGGGGGGGGTTCTACAATGAGCAGTTCTTC.

CDR3 sequence: CASSSWTGGPYEQYF. CDR3 nucleotide sequence: TGTGCCAGCAGCTCCTGGACAGGGGGACCCTACGAGCAGTACTTC. This chain links TRBV13 with TRBJ2-7; 10 bases align to TRBD1. J gave up 2 bases and V 4 bases, and 5 bases lay outside the gene matches. The CDR3 spans 15 residues. CDR1 is PRHDT, CDR2 FYEKMQ, per germline (reference sequence).

This clone appeared once. The V gene is TRBV7-9, the J gene TRBJ1-2; the D gene is possibly TRBD1 (5 bases). The CDR3 consists of 15 residues. In germline, CDR1 is SEHNR, CDR2 FQNEAQ (reference sequence). The germline V and J ends were trimmed by 0 bases and 3 bases, with 11 bases remaining between them. The CDR3: CASSLAHGGDYGYTF. The CDR3 coding sequence is TGTGCCAGCAGCTTAGCGCATGGGGGGGACTATGGCTACACCTTC.

This chain uses TRBV2 with TRBJ2-5; 8 positions agree with TRBD1. The end of the DNA is better explained by TRBJ2-7, so the J call may be wrong. From germline, CDR1 is SNHLY and CDR2 FYNNEI. The CDR3 covers 12 residues. CDR3 bases: TGTGCCAGCGGACAGGGTTGGTACGAGCAGTACTTC. Amino acid sequence: CASGQGWYEQYF.

The rearrangement uses TRBV25-1 and TRBJ1-1; TRBD1 might be the D (6 bases). Trimming shortened V by 6 bases and J by 1 base, and 18 bases separated the two germline ends. The CDR3 is 16 residues long. Germline CDR1 and CDR2: MGHDK and SYGVNS. The CDR3 is CASRGRGMRENTEAFF. CDR3 DNA: TGTGCCAGCAGAGGCAGGGGAATGAGGGAGAACACTGAAGCTTTCTTT.

The chain links TRBV24-1 to TRBJ2-7; 9 bases line up with TRBD1. Germline trimming cut 3 bases from V and 2 bases from J; bases unmatched to any gene: 7. CDR3 length: 16 residues. CDR1 KGHDR and CDR2 SFDVKD come from the germline V gene. This CDR3 is CATSDNRGLGPYEQYF. The CDR3 nucleotides are TGTGCCACCAGTGATAACAGGGGGCTGGGCCCCTACGAGCAGTACTTC.

CDR3: CASSSGGYNSPLHF. In nucleotides, the CDR3 is TGTGCCAGCAGCTCCGGGGGGTATAATTCACCCCTCCACTTT. The J gene is TRBJ1-6, the V gene TRBV7-6; TRBD1 is a possible D gene (5 bases). Trimming took off 4 bases at V and 4 bases at J, with 8 bases between the two ends. Germline CDR1 SGHVS, CDR2 FNYEAQ. CDR3 length equals 14 residues.

The chain links TRBV20-1 to TRBJ2-3, with D maybe TRBD2 (7 bases). In germline, CDR1 is DFQATT, CDR2 SNEGSKA (reference sequence). There are 17 residues in the CDR3. Deletions cut 3 bases from V and 7 bases from J, with 26 bases between. CDR3 DNA: TGCAGTGCTAGTACTTTTGCGGAGGGGGGGTACGCGAATACGCAGTATTTT. Protein: CSASTFAEGGYANTQYF.

This clone showed up just once. The V and J genes are TRBV19 and TRBJ1-4; 7 bases are shared with TRBD1. V shed 5 bases, J shed 2 bases, and the junction held 11 bases outside the gene matches. The germline gives CDR1 LNHDA, CDR2 SQIVND (reference sequence). The CDR3 extends over 17 amino acids. The chain's CDR3 is CASSALPGGRTNEKLFF. CDR3 in DNA: TGTGCCAGTAGTGCCTTACCAGGGGGAAGGACTAATGAAAAACTGTTTTTT.